This TCR beta chain was obtained from a study of T cells in Graves' hyperthyroidism and ophthalmopathy. Broader study findings: Prediction of ophthalmopathy progression came a median around 6.5 months pre-onset. The authors' 13 V-J model separated ophthalmopathy from stable hyperthyroidism.

This clonotype was detected ten times or more. Antigen specificity is unknown. Amplification targeted TCR beta CDR3 regions from RNA transcripts. The HTBI primer set served for first-round RT-PCR of the TCR CDR3. TCRdb re-derived calls from the multiplex PCR reads in MiXCR, one entry per CDR3 protein. The repertoire has over 500,000 distinct CDR3 sequences, roughly a sixth of them found once; the top ten carry about 31%. The PBMCs had their origin in 8.5 to 10 ml of fresh peripheral blood. V shed 3 bases and J shed 5 bases, with 18 bases lying between them. Germline loops: CDR1 SGDLS, CDR2 YYNGEE. There are 15 residues in the CDR3.

The rearrangement links TRBV9 to TRBJ2-7, with a possible D match to TRBD2 (7 bases). The receptor was derived from a woman in her 30s with Graves' ophthalmopathy. Material: blood. The CDR3 nucleotides read TGTGCCAGCAGCGGCCACGGGGGGCGCGGCGACGAGCAGTACTTC. It translates to CASSGHGGRGDEQYF.